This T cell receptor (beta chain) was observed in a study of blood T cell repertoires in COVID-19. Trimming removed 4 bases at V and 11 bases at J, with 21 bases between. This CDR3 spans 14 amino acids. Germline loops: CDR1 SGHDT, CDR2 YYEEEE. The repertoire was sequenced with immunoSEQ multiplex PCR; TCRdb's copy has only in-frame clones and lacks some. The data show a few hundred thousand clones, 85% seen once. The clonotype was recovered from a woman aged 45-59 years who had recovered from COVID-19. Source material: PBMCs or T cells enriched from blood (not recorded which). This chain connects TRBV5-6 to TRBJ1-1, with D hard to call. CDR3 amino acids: CASSGWGGSGYAFF. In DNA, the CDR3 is TGTGCCAGCAGCGGATGGGGAGGTTCTGGGTACGCTTTCTTT.